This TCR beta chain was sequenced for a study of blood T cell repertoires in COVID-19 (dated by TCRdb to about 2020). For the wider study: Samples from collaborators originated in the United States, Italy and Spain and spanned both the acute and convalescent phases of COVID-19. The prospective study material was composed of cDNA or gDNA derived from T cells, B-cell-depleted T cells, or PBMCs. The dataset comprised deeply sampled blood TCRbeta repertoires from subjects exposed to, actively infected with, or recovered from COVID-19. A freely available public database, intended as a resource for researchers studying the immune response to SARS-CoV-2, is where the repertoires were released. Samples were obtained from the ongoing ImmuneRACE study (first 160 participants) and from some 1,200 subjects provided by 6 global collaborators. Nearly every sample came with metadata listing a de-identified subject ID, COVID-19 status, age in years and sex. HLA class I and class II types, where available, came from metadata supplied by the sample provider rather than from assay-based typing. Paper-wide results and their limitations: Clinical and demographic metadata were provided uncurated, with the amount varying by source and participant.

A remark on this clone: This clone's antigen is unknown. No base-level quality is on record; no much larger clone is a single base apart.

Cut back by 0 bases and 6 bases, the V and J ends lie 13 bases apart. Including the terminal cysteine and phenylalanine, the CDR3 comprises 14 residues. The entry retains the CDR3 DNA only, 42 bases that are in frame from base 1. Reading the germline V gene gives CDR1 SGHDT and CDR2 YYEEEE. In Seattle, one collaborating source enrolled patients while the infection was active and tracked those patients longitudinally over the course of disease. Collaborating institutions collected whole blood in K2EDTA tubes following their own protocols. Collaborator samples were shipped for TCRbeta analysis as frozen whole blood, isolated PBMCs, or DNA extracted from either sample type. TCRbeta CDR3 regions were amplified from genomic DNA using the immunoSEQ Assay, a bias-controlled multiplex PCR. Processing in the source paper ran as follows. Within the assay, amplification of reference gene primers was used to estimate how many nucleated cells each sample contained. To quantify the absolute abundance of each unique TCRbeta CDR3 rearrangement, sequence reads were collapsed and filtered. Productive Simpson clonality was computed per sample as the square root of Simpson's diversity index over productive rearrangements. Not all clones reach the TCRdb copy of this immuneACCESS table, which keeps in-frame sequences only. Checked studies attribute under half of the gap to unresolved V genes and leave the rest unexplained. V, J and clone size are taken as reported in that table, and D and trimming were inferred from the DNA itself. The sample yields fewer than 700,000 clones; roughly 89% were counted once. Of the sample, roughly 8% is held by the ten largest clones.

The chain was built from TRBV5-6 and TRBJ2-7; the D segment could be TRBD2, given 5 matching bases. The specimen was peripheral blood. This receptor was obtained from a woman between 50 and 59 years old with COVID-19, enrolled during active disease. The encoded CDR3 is CASSLERGWIEQYF. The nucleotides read TGTGCCAGCAGCTTGGAACGGGGATGGATCGAGCAGTACTTC.